This passage covers 26 T cell receptor beta chains from one sample sequenced in a study of T cell responses to AZD1222 COVID-19 vaccine. Profiling relied on immunoSEQ multiplex PCR, and the TCRdb table lists in-frame clones only, not all of them. This table holds around 100,000 clones, over 80% found once. The material was peripheral blood, obtained on day 0 of AZD1222 vaccination. All receptors come from an adult in good health.

Concerning this clone: The germline gene is not matched at one end of the junction; a read error may be the cause. The genes are TRBV5-8 and TRBJ2-1; no reliable D call. Per the germline V gene, CDR1 is SGHTS and CDR2 is YDEGEE. CDR3 length: 14 amino acids. The CDR3: CASSPNNMYSEQFF. Here the CDR3 DNA reads TGTGCCAGCAGCCCGAATAACATGTACAGTGAGCAGTTCTTC. Full variable domain (remainder filled in from reference TRBV5-8 and TRBJ2-1): EAGVTQSPTHLIKTRGQQATLRCSPISGHTSVYWYQQALGLGLQFLLWYDEGEERNRGNFPPRFSGRQFPNYSSELNVNALELEDSALYLCASSPNNMYSEQFFGPGTRLTVL.

The J gene is TRBJ2-4, the V gene TRBV19; 16 bases fit TRBD2. Germline loops: CDR1 LNHDA, CDR2 SQIVND (reference sequence). Losses at the gene ends were 7 bases for V and 0 bases for J; bases not matched to a gene: 9. This CDR3 has 19 amino acids. Here the CDR3 DNA reads TGTGCCAGTACCGAGGGACTAGCGGGAGGGAACTTAGCCAAAAACATTCAGTACTTC. Protein product: CASTEGLAGGNLAKNIQYF. The variable domain in full, with the rest retrieved from reference TRBV19 and TRBJ2-4, is DGGITQSPKYLFRKEGQNVTLSCEQNLNHDAMYWYRQDPGQGLRLIYYSQIVNDFQKGDIAEGYSVSREKKESFPLTVTSAQKNPTAFYLCASTEGLAGGNLAKNIQYFGAGTRLSVL.

The chain is built from TRBV6-5 and TRBJ1-1; D is uncertain. CDR3 size: 15 residues. CDR1 and CDR2 from the germline V gene are MNHEY and SVGAGI. V was shortened by 5 bases and J by 1 base, with 14 bases between the two germline ends. The CDR3 loop is CASSPQTVANTEAFF. The CDR3, as DNA: TGTGCCAGCAGTCCCCAGACGGTAGCGAACACTGAAGCTTTCTTT.

This chain uses TRBV19 with TRBJ2-7; D may be TRBD1 (5 bases). The CDR3 has 13 residues. V was cut by 3 bases and J by 3 bases, with 9 bases left in between. The germline gives CDR1 LNHDA, CDR2 SQIVND (reference sequence). The CDR3 DNA reads TGTGCCAGTAGTATGGACATCCGCTACGAGCAGTACTTC. This codes for CASSMDIRYEQYF.

This sequence joins TRBV27 and TRBJ2-7; 11 nucleotides agree with TRBD1. The CDR3 runs 16 residues. V lost 3 bases and J lost 1; bases outside the gene matches: 5. Germline V gene sequence: CDR1 MNHEY, CDR2 SMNVEV (reference sequence). DNA of the CDR3: TGTGCCAGCAGTTTGAGGACAGGGGGCAGATCCTACGAGCAGTACTTC. The encoded protein is CASSLRTGGRSYEQYF.

This CDR3 reads CASSLTDPSNTEAFF. The CDR3 nucleotides read TGTGCCAGCAGTTTGACCGACCCCTCGAACACTGAAGCTTTCTTT. The chain employs TRBV27 and TRBJ1-1; D call uncertain. V was cut by 3 bases and J by 1 base, with 12 bases left in between. This CDR3 region has 15 residues. Germline CDR1 reads MNHEY; CDR2 reads SMNVEV (reference sequence).

The chain combines TRBV6-6 with TRBJ1-2; D unresolved. The CDR3 has 17 amino acids. Trimming cost V 5 bases and J 4 bases, with 23 bases left between them. Germline values: CDR1 MNHNY, CDR2 SVGAGI (reference sequence). In DNA, the CDR3 is TGTGCCAGCAGTCCGATACTCTCCCCGGGAGCACGCTATGGCTACACCTTC. Encoded protein: CASSPILSPGARYGYTF.

This clone was counted once. This chain connects TRBV14 to TRBJ2-2, with D maybe TRBD2 (5 bases). CDR1 is SGHDN, CDR2 FVKESK, per germline. V was clipped by 4 bases and J by 7 bases, with 10 bases between them. There are 13 residues in the CDR3. Here the CDR3 reads CASSPGVGGELFF. In DNA, the CDR3 is TGTGCCAGCAGCCCCGGGGTTGGCGGGGAGCTGTTTTTT.

About this clone: Germline is not matched at one junction end, which may reflect a read error. The genes are TRBV12-5 and TRBJ1-3; D call uncertain. The CDR3 has 12 amino acids. Germline CDR1 reads LGHNT; CDR2 reads FRNRAP. CDR3 sequence (DNA): TGCGCGGGAAGCCGCTCTGGAAACACCATATATTTT. It specifies CAGSRSGNTIYF.

The rearrangement joins TRBV9 to TRBJ2-1; weak D call: TRBD1 (6 bases). The CDR3 is 16 amino acids. Deletions cut 0 bases from V and 0 bases from J, with 10 bases between. Germline loops: CDR1 SGDLS, CDR2 YYNGEE. The CDR3 here is CASSVGQASSYNEQFF. For the CDR3, the DNA is TGTGCCAGCAGCGTAGGACAGGCAAGCTCCTACAATGAGCAGTTCTTC.

This chain links TRBV6-1 with TRBJ1-1; D is unclear. The V gene's germline CDR1 is MNHNS and CDR2 SASEGT. V gave up 5 bases and J gave up 2 bases, with 12 bases separating them. CDR3 length: 14 amino acids. The CDR3 is CASSSSGVNTEAFF. CDR3 DNA sequence: TGTGCCAGCAGTAGCTCCGGGGTTAACACTGAAGCTTTCTTT.

The chain carries TRBV5-4 and TRBJ1-6; D is ambiguous. V was cut by 2 bases and J by 8 bases, with 11 bases left in between. The CDR3 has 14 amino acids. CDR1 and CDR2 (germline): SGHNT, YYREEE (reference sequence). CDR3 bases: TGTGCCAGCAGCTTACGGGGAGCGGATTCACCCCTCCACTTT. Its protein is CASSLRGADSPLHF.

The rearrangement links TRBV20-1 to TRBJ1-2; unclear D gene. The ends were cut back, 7 bases at V and 2 bases at J, with 5 bases in the middle. CDR3 length: 10 residues. Germline V lookup: CDR1 DFQATT, CDR2 SNEGSKA (reference sequence). The CDR3 nucleotides are TGCAGTGTCCCCAACTATGGCTACACCTTC. This encodes CSVPNYGYTF.

The CDR3, as DNA: TGCAGCGTTGTAGGGATCCCGGGACAGGGCTACGAGCAGTACTTC. Protein product: CSVVGIPGQGYEQYF. This sequence joins TRBV29-1 and TRBJ2-7, with 9 bases identical to TRBD1. Trimming cost V 4 bases and J 3 bases; bases outside gene matches: 10. The germline CDR1 and CDR2 sequences are SQVTM and ANQGSEA. The CDR3 covers 15 residues.

V gene TRBV5-1 combines with J gene TRBJ2-1, with a tentative D call TRBD1 (6 bases). Trimming cost V 4 bases and J 2 bases, with 13 bases left between them. The CDR3 has 15 residues. CDR1 SGHRS and CDR2 YFSETQ come from the germline V gene. The CDR3 DNA follows: TGCGCCAGCAGCGTGGACAGCTTCCCCTACAATGAGCAGTTCTTC. It codes for CASSVDSFPYNEQFF. The variable domain in full, with the rest retrieved from reference TRBV5-1 and TRBJ2-1, is KAGVTQTPRYLIKTRGQQVTLSCSPISGHRSVSWYQQTPGQGLQFLFEYFSETQRNKGNFPGRFSGRQFSNSRSEMNVSTLELGDSALYLCASSVDSFPYNEQFFGPGTRLTVL.

V usage is TRBV9 and J usage is TRBJ2-7, with D perhaps matching TRBD2 (8 bases). Deletions cut 0 bases from V and 7 bases from J, with 23 bases between. This CDR3 is 17 amino acids long. Per germline, CDR1 SGDLS and CDR2 YYNGEE. CDR3 sequence (DNA): TGTGCCAGCAGCGTAGCGGGGGGGCCGGGACAGAACGGGGAGCAGTACTTC. Translating gives CASSVAGGPGQNGEQYF.

The chain is built from TRBV2 and TRBJ2-7, with a tentative D call TRBD1 (6 bases). V lost 7 bases to trimming and J lost 6 bases, with 13 bases between them. Germline loops: CDR1 SNHLY, CDR2 FYNNEI. CDR3 size: 12 residues. CDR3 coding DNA: TGTGCCAGCACTATCTACAGGGTCGAGCAGTACTTC. The encoded protein is CASTIYRVEQYF.

V gene TRBV7-2 combines with J gene TRBJ2-5; 10 bases line up with TRBD2. V shed 3 bases, J shed 2 bases, and the junction held 6 bases outside the gene matches. CDR3 length: 16 amino acids. Germline V gives CDR1 SGHTA, CDR2 FQGNSA. The chain's CDR3 is CASSFSGLANQETQYF. CDR3 bases: TGTGCCAGCAGCTTCTCGGGACTAGCGAATCAAGAGACCCAGTACTTC.

The gene calls are TRBV28 and TRBJ1-4, with 7 bases aligning to TRBD1. In germline, CDR1 is MDHEN, CDR2 SYDVKM. This CDR3 comprises 14 residues. The V segment lost 6 bases and the J segment 8 bases; nucleotides outside the gene matches: 9. The CDR3 reads CASSTGTDEEKLFF. CDR3 DNA sequence: TGTGCCAGCAGCACCGGGACAGATGAGGAAAAACTGTTTTTT.

The genes are TRBV6-5 and TRBJ2-7; 7 bases align to TRBD2. The germline V gene has CDR1 MNHEY and CDR2 SVGAGI. The V gene end was trimmed by 2 bases and the J gene end by 0 bases; junction bases not matched to a gene: 4. There are 15 residues in the CDR3. The CDR3 loop reads CASSYTGGTSYEQYF. The CDR3 nucleotides read TGTGCCAGCAGTTACACGGGGGGTACCTCCTACGAGCAGTACTTC.

The chain is built from TRBV9 and TRBJ2-1; 9 positions match TRBD2. The CDR3 has 13 residues. The V gene's germline CDR1 is SGDLS and CDR2 YYNGEE. V shed 4 bases and J 4 bases; nucleotides not matched to a gene: 0. CDR3 nucleotides: TGTGCCAGCAGCCTAGCGGGGTACAATGAGCAGTTCTTC. Translating gives CASSLAGYNEQFF.

This clone is a singleton in its sample. The chain couples TRBV3-1 (or the pseudogene TRBV3-2) to TRBJ2-5, with 8 bases that match TRBD2. V trimming: 5 bases; J trimming: 5 bases; junction bases outside the gene matches: 13. CDR1 and CDR2 from the germline V gene are LGHDT and YNNKEL (reference sequence). The CDR3 runs 16 residues. DNA of the CDR3: TGTGCCAGCAGCGAAATCGGGTCCCGCGGGGGGGAGACCCAGTACTTC. As protein: CASSEIGSRGGETQYF.

The chain couples TRBV19 to TRBJ2-7; weak D call: TRBD1 (6 bases). V gave up 3 bases and J gave up 7 bases, with 25 bases separating them. Germline V gene data show CDR1 as LNHDA and CDR2 as SQIVND (reference sequence). CDR3 length: 17 amino acids. CDR3 DNA: TGTGCCAGTAGTATTGGGGGCTGGGCGGTTCCGGCAGGGGAGCAGTACTTC. Amino acids: CASSIGGWAVPAGEQYF.

In nucleotides, the CDR3 is TGTGCCAGTAGTAACAACAGGGTGGCTAATGAAAAACTGTTTTTT. Its translation: CASSNNRVANEKLFF. The chain employs TRBV19 and TRBJ1-4; a possible D gene is TRBD1 (6 bases). CDR1 and CDR2 (germline): LNHDA, SQIVND (reference sequence). The V and J ends lost 4 bases and 3 bases respectively, with 12 bases between them. The CDR3 totals 15 residues.

V and J are TRBV30 and TRBJ1-1, with unresolved D. Germline lookup yields CDR1 GTSNPN and CDR2 SVGIG (reference sequence). V was cut by 2 bases and J by 1 base, with 8 bases left in between. This CDR3 has 13 amino acids. The CDR3 DNA is TGTGCCTGGAGTTCTTCGTGGAACACTGAAGCTTTCTTT. Translated: CAWSSSWNTEAFF. The whole variable domain, filled in from reference TRBV30 and TRBJ1-1, reads SQTIHQWPATLVQPVGSPLSLECTVEGTSNPNLYWYRQAAGRGLQLLFYSVGIGQISSEVPQNLSASRPQDRQFILSSKKLLLSDSGFYLCAWSSSWNTEAFFGQGTRLTVV.

The gene calls are TRBV28 and TRBJ2-5; TRBD1 aligns across 8 bases. Germline V CDR1 and CDR2: MDHEN, SYDVKM. The junction had 5 bases not matched to a gene; V was cut back by 3 bases and J by 5 bases. The CDR3 contains 14 residues. In DNA, the CDR3 is TGTGCCAGCAGTTTGTACGACAGGGGCGAGACCCAGTACTTC. This gives the protein CASSLYDRGETQYF.